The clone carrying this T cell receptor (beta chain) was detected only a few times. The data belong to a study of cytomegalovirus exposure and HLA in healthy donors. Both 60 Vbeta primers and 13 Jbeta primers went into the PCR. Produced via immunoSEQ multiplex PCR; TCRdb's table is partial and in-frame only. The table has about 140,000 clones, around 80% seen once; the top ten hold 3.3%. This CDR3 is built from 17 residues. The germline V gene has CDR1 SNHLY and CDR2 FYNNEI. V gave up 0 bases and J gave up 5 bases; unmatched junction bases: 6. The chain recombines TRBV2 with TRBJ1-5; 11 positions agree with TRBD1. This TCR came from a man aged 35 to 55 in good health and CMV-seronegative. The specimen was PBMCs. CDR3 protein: CASSEADRDRGDQPQHF. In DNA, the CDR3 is TGTGCCAGCAGTGAAGCGGACCGGGACAGGGGGGATCAGCCCCAGCATTTT.